This T cell receptor beta chain was captured in a study of T cells in Graves' hyperthyroidism and ophthalmopathy. Study at large: Staff took peripheral blood when the initial diagnosis was made, before any treatment began.

In this sample, this clonotype turned up many times. Its antigen is not known. Source material for PBMCs was about 10 ml fresh peripheral blood. Study-wide results and limits: Blood shared most expanded thyroid clonotypes above 0.001.

Amplification of TCR beta CDR3 regions used RNA as the template. TCR CDR3 underwent first-round RT-PCR with the HTBI primer set. TCRdb reprocessed the multiplex PCR reads with MiXCR, giving one entry per CDR3 protein. This sample has some 300,000 distinct CDR3 sequences, with approximately 12% found just once. The CDR3 sequence is 15 residues long. The V end was cut by 2 bases, the J end by 1 base, with 12 bases between. CDR1 is SGHTA and CDR2 is FQGNSA in the germline V gene. The origin of this receptor is a woman in her 30s with Graves' hyperthyroidism that later progressed to Graves' ophthalmopathy. This rearrangement joins TRBV7-2 to TRBJ2-7; D is possibly TRBD2 (6 bases). The sequencing input was blood. CDR3 residues: CASSLLVGSSYEQYF. The DNA for the CDR3 is TGTGCCAGCAGCTTACTTGTCGGGAGTTCCTACGAGCAGTACTTC.